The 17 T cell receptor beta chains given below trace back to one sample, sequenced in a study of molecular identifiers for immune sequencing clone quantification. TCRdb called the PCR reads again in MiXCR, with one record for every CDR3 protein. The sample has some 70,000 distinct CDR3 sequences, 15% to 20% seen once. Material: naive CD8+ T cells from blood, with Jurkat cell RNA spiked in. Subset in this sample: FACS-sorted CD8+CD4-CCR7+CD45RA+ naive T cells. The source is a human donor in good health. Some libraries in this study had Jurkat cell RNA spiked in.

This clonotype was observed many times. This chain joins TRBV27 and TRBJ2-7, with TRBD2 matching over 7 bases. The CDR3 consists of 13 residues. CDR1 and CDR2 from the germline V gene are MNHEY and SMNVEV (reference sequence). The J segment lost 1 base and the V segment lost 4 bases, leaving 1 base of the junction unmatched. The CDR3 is CASSYGRSYEQYF. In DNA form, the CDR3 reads TGTGCCAGCAGTTACGGGAGGTCCTACGAGCAGTACTTC.

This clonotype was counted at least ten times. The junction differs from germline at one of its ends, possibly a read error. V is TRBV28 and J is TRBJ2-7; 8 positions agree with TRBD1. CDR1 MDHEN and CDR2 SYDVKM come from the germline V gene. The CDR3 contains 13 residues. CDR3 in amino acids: CASSPGTGVEMDF. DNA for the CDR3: TGTGCCAGCAGTCCCGGGACAGGCGTCGAAATGGACTTC. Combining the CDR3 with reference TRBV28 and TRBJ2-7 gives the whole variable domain DVKVTQSSRYLVKRTGEKVFLECVQDMDHENMFWYRQDPGLGLRLIYFSYDVKMKEKGDIPEGYSVSREKKERFSLILESASTNQTSMYLCASSPGTGVEMDFGPGTRLTVT.

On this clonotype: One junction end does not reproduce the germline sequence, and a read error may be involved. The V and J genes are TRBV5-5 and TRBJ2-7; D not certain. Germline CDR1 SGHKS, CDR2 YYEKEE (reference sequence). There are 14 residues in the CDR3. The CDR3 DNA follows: TGTGCCAGCGGCTTGGACCTCGCCCCGCTCGAGCGGTACTTC. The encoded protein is CASGLDLAPLERYF.

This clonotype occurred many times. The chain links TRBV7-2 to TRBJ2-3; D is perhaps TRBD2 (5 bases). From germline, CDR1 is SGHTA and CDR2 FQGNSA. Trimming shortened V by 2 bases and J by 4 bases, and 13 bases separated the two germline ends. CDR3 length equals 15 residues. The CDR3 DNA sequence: TGTGCCAGCAGCTTATGGGTCAGGACTTCAGATACGCAGTATTTT. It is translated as CASSLWVRTSDTQYF.

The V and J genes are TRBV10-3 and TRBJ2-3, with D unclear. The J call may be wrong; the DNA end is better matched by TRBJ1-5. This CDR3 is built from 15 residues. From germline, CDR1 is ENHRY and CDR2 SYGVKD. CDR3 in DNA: TGTGCCATCAGTACTAGCGGACCGTTCACAGATACGCAGCATTTT. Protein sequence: CAISTSGPFTDTQHF.

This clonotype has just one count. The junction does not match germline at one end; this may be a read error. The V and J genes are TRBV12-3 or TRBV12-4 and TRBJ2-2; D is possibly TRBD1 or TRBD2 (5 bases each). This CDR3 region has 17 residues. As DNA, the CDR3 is TGTGCCAGCAGTCCCGGGACCCTAAAGAAGAACGCCGGGGAGCTGTTTTTT. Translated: CASSPGTLKKNAGELFF.

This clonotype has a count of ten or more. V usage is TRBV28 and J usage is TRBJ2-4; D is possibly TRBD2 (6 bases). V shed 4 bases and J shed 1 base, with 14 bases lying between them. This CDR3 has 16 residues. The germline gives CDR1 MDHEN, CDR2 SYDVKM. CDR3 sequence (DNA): TGTGCCAGCAGTTCGACTAGTATAGGGGCCAAAAACATTCAGTACTTC. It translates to CASSSTSIGAKNIQYF.

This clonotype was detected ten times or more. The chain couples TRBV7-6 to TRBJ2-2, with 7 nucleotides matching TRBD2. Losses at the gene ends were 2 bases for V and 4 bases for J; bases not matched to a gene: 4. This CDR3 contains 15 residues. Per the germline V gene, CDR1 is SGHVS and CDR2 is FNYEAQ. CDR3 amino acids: CASSLPLASTGELFF. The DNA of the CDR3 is TGTGCCAGCAGCTTACCACTAGCGAGCACCGGGGAGCTGTTTTTT.

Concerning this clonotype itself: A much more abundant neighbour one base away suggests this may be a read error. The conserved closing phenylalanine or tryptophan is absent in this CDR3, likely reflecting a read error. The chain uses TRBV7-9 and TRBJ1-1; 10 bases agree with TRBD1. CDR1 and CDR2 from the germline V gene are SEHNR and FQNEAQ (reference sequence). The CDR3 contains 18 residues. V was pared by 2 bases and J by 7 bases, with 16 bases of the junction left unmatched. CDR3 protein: CASSLNQGDRGPMNEAFL. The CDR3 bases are TGTGCCAGCAGCTTAAATCAGGGAGACAGGGGGCCGATGAATGAAGCTTTCTTG.

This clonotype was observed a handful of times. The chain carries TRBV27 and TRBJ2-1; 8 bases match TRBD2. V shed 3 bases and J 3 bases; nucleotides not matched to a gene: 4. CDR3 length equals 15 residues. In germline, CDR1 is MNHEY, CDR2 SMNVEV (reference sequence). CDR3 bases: TGTGCCAGCAGTTTTCATAGCGGGGTCTACAATGAGCAGTTCTTC. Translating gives CASSFHSGVYNEQFF.

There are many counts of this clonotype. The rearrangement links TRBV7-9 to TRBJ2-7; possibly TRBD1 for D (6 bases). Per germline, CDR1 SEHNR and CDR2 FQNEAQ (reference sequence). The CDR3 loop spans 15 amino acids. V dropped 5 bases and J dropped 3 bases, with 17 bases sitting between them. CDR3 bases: TGTGCCAGCAGCCCTCTCGTGGGGGCCGTCTACGAGCAGTACTTC. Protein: CASSPLVGAVYEQYF.

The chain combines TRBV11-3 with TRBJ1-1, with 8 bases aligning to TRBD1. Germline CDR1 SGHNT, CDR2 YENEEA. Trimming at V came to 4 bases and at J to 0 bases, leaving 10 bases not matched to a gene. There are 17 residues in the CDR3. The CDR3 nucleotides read TGTGCCAGCAGCTACGCAGAGGAGACAGGGGTGAACACTGAAGCTTTCTTT. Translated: CASSYAEETGVNTEAFF.

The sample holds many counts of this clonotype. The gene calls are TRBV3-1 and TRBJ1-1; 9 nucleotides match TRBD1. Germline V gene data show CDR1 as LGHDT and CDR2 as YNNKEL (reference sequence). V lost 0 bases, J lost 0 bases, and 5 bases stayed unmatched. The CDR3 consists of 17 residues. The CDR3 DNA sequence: TGTGCCAGCAGCCAAGATTTGGGACAGGGCCTGAACACTGAAGCTTTCTTT. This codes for CASSQDLGQGLNTEAFF.

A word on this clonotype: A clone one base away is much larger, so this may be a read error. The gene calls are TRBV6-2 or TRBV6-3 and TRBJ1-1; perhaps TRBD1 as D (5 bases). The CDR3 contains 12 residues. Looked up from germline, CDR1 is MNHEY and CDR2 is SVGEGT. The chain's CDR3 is CANSNLGDWAFF. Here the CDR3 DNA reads TGTGCCAACAGTAACTTGGGGGACTGGGCTTTCTTT.

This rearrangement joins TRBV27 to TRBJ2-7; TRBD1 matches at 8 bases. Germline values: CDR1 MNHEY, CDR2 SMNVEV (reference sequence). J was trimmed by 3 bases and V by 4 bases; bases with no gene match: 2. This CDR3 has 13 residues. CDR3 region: CASSWTGLYEQYF. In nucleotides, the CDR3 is TGTGCCAGCAGTTGGACAGGGCTCTACGAGCAGTACTTC.

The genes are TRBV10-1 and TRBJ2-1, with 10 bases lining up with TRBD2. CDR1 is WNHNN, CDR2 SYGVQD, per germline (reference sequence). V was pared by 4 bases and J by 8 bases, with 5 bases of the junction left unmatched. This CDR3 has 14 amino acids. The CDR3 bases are TGCGCCAGCAGTGGCAGCGGGAGGGGCTATGAGCAGTTCTTC. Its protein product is CASSGSGRGYEQFF.

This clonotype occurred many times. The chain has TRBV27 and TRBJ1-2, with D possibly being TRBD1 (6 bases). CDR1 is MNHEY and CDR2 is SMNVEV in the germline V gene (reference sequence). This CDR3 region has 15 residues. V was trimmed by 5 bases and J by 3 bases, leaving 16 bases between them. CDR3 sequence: CASSQKTGNHYGYTF. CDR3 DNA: TGTGCCAGCAGTCAAAAGACAGGAAACCACTATGGCTACACCTTC.